Sequencing of this T cell receptor (beta chain) was carried out in a study of T cell changes during pregnancy in multiple sclerosis. This CDR3 spans 12 amino acids. Deletions cut 6 bases from V and 12 bases from J, with 17 bases between. Germline CDR1 reads SQVTM; CDR2 reads ANQGSEA. The protocol was immunoSEQ multiplex PCR, while the TCRdb copy is restricted to in-frame clones and leaves out a portion. The sample includes under 70,000 clones, approximately 92% of them seen just once. V is TRBV29-1 and J is TRBJ1-4; possibly TRBD1 for D (6 bases). The specimen was peripheral blood, collected in the third trimester of pregnancy. The TCR sequence derives from a female donor in good health, enrolled as a control in a pregnancy study. The CDR3 sequence: CSVAGQSWELFF. The DNA of the CDR3 is TGCAGCGTCGCTGGACAGTCGTGGGAACTGTTTTTT.